Shown below are 20 T cell receptor beta chains from a single sample sequenced in a study of T cells after somatic rescue of genetic block. Libraries were prepared by immunoSEQ multiplex PCR; TCRdb keeps only in-frame clonotypes and omits some of them. Of about 15,000 clones detected, around 68% appear once; the ten largest clones hold about 29%. The sample consisted of peripheral blood mononuclear cells (PBMCs). The receptors shown here come from a man between 18 and 29 years old.

The chain couples TRBV4-2 to TRBJ2-6; no firm D call. The V gene's germline CDR1 is LGHNA and CDR2 YNFKEQ. The V end was cut by 4 bases, the J end by 0 bases, with 7 bases between. CDR3 length: 15 residues. The chain's CDR3 is CASSPRFSGANVLTF. DNA for the CDR3: TGTGCCAGCAGCCCACGTTTCTCTGGGGCCAACGTCCTGACTTTC.

This chain links TRBV6-5 with TRBJ1-6; the match to TRBD1 covers 7 bases. The CDR3 is made up of 15 amino acids. Germline V gene lookup returns CDR1 MNHEY and CDR2 SVGAGI. J lost 13 bases, V lost 2 bases, and 11 bases had no gene match. The CDR3: CASSYATGEGSPLHF. The CDR3 DNA sequence: TGTGCCAGCAGTTACGCAACAGGGGAGGGATCGCCCCTCCACTTT.

This chain joins TRBV7-9 and TRBJ2-7; D is ambiguous. Germline assignment: CDR1 SEHNR and CDR2 FQNEAQ (reference sequence). Trimming shortened V by 1 base and J by 1 base, and 11 bases separated the two germline ends. CDR3 length: 15 amino acids. The chain's CDR3 is CASSLERTLSYEQYF. The CDR3 coding sequence is TGTGCCAGCAGCTTAGAGAGGACCCTATCCTACGAGCAGTACTTC.

The chain links TRBV12-5 to TRBJ2-5; D possibly corresponds to TRBD1 (7 bases). Looked up from germline, CDR1 is LGHNT and CDR2 is FRNRAP. V dropped 1 base and J dropped 1 base, with 13 bases sitting between them. The CDR3 runs 16 residues. The CDR3 bases are TGTGCTAGTGGTTTGGGATCAGGGGGGCTCCAAGAGACCCAGTACTTC. It translates to CASGLGSGGLQETQYF.

J is TRBJ2-1 and V is TRBV5-1, with 9 bases aligning to TRBD2. J gave up 10 bases and V 0 bases, and 11 bases lay outside the gene matches. The CDR3 has 16 residues. Looked up from germline, CDR1 is SGHRS and CDR2 is YFSETQ. The CDR3 DNA follows: TGCGCCAGCAGCTTGGGGGCGGGAGGGCCGTCACGGGAGCAGTTCTTC. Amino acids: CASSLGAGGPSREQFF.

The chain uses TRBV7-6 and TRBJ2-5, with D possibly matching TRBD2 (5 bases). The germline V gene encodes CDR1 SGHVS and CDR2 FNYEAQ. The CDR3 has 17 residues. The V end lost 5 bases, the J end lost 2 bases, and 21 bases lay between the germline ends. The CDR3 nucleotides are TGTGCCAGCAGCCTGGGAACACCAGGCGGCGGGCAAGAGACCCAGTACTTC. Translating gives CASSLGTPGGGQETQYF.

The chain couples TRBV7-9 to TRBJ2-7; D gene unclear. The length of the CDR3 is 11 residues. V was cut by 4 bases and J by 3 bases, with 4 bases left in between. CDR1 and CDR2 from the germline V gene are SEHNR and FQNEAQ (reference sequence). The CDR3 DNA reads as TGTGCCAGCAGCTCTGACTACGAGCAGTACTTC. Encoded protein: CASSSDYEQYF.

The chain joins TRBV5-1 to TRBJ2-3, with D possibly being TRBD2 (6 bases). CDR1 is SGHRS and CDR2 is YFSETQ in the germline V gene. This CDR3 contains 15 residues. Trimming took off 4 bases at V and 2 bases at J, with 14 bases between the two ends. The CDR3 DNA sequence: TGCGCCAGCAGCCCCCCACTAGCTGTCACAGATACGCAGTATTTT. It yields the protein CASSPPLAVTDTQYF.

J is TRBJ2-5 and V is TRBV19, with 8 bases lining up with TRBD1. Trimming took 5 bases from V and 7 from J; bases not matched to a gene: 9. CDR1 is LNHDA and CDR2 is SQIVND in the germline V gene (reference sequence). The CDR3 is 14 residues long. DNA for the CDR3: TGTGCCAGTAGTGTGGTGACAGGGGAGGTGACCCAGTACTTC. It is translated as CASSVVTGEVTQYF.

The CDR3 loop is CASGKPLGGLPPGANVLTF. The CDR3 nucleotides read TGTGCCAGCGGCAAACCCCTGGGGGGACTTCCTCCTGGGGCCAACGTCCTGACTTTC. This chain connects TRBV9 to TRBJ2-6; tentatively, D is TRBD2 (6 bases). The CDR3 spans 19 residues. V was shortened by 7 bases and J by 2 bases, with 25 bases between the two germline ends. Looked up from germline, CDR1 is SGDLS and CDR2 is YYNGEE.

The J gene is TRBJ2-3, the V gene TRBV7-9, with a weak D call TRBD1 (5 bases). The CDR3 totals 13 residues. Germline values: CDR1 SEHNR, CDR2 FQNEAQ (reference sequence). V was pared by 1 base and J by 6 bases, with 8 bases between. In nucleotides, the CDR3 is TGTGCCAGCAGCTTAGTAGGGGTGGATACGCAGTATTTT. Amino acids: CASSLVGVDTQYF.

This clone appeared a few times. The chain has TRBV2 and TRBJ2-7, with TRBD1 matching 9 bases. Germline V lookup: CDR1 SNHLY, CDR2 FYNNEI. J was trimmed by 11 bases and V by 4 bases; bases with no gene match: 9. The CDR3 covers 13 residues. The CDR3 here is CASSGEATGGKYF. The CDR3 DNA reads as TGTGCCAGCAGTGGAGAGGCGACAGGGGGAAAGTACTTC.

This clone was seen a few times. The CDR3 sequence is CASTAAAYEQYF. The CDR3 nucleotides read TGTGCCAGTACAGCCGCGGCCTACGAGCAGTACTTC. The chain joins TRBV2 to TRBJ2-7; D not resolved. CDR1 is SNHLY and CDR2 is FYNNEI in the germline V gene. The CDR3 loop spans 12 amino acids. Between the trimmed V and J ends, which lost 9 bases and 2 bases, there was a span of 11 bases.

The CDR3 nucleotides are TGCAGCGTTGGGGGACTAGCGGGAGGGCCGGCCTACAATGAGCAGTTCTTC. It encodes CSVGGLAGGPAYNEQFF. The chain carries TRBV29-1 and TRBJ2-1, with 16 bases matching TRBD2. Germline trimming cut 4 bases from V and 2 bases from J; bases unmatched to any gene: 5. This CDR3 is 17 amino acids long. CDR1 is SQVTM and CDR2 is ANQGSEA in the germline V gene.

The V call is TRBV18, the J call TRBJ2-7; 12 nucleotides match TRBD1. The CDR3 spans 17 residues. V trimming: 3 bases; J trimming: 6 bases; junction bases outside the gene matches: 12. The germline gives CDR1 KGHSH, CDR2 LQKENI. This CDR3 is CASSPIQPGQGAREQYF. The CDR3, as DNA: TGTGCCAGCTCACCGATACAGCCGGGACAGGGGGCGCGCGAGCAGTACTTC.

The rearrangement links TRBV7-9 to TRBJ1-2; possibly TRBD1 for D (5 bases). V was shortened by 2 bases and J by 2 bases, with 12 bases between the two germline ends. Per germline, CDR1 SEHNR and CDR2 FQNEAQ (reference sequence). CDR3 length equals 15 residues. Written as DNA, the CDR3 is TGTGCCAGCAGCTTAACACAGGACAAAAACTATGGCTACACCTTC. Translated: CASSLTQDKNYGYTF.

As concerns this clone: A read error may produce the germline difference seen at one junction end. The V and J genes are TRBV6-5 and TRBJ1-1; D may be TRBD1 (5 bases). The length of the CDR3 is 13 residues. CDR1 and CDR2 from the germline V gene are MNHEY and SVGAGI. The CDR3 coding sequence is TGTGCCAGCAGTTACCTGGACAAAGGTCACCGAATCTTT. Translating it yields CASSYLDKGHRIF.

This chain links TRBV27 with TRBJ1-6; 9 bases are shared with TRBD1. With 3 bases clipped from V and 0 bases from J, the junction kept 0 bases outside the gene matches. Germline V gene data show CDR1 as MNHEY and CDR2 as SMNVEV (reference sequence). This CDR3 comprises 16 residues. In DNA form, the CDR3 reads TGTGCCAGCAGTTTGACAGGGGGCTCCTATAATTCACCCCTCCACTTT. Translation gives CASSLTGGSYNSPLHF.

This rearrangement joins TRBV5-1 to TRBJ1-4; a weak D match, TRBD1 (6 bases). The CDR3 has 18 residues. Germline CDR1 reads SGHRS; CDR2 reads YFSETQ. Trimming removed 2 bases at V and 3 bases at J, with 20 bases between. Here the CDR3 reads CASSFGLQGTGANEKLFF. CDR3 DNA sequence: TGCGCCAGCAGCTTTGGCCTGCAGGGGACCGGAGCTAATGAAAAACTGTTTTTT.

The chain has TRBV28 and TRBJ2-3; 13 bases are shared with TRBD2. The length of the CDR3 is 21 residues. The germline CDR1 and CDR2 sequences are MDHEN and SYDVKM. V lost 11 bases, J lost 0 bases, and 23 bases stayed unmatched. The CDR3 coding sequence is TGTGCCTCAAAGGACAGGGGGCGCGGGACTAGCGGGACCTCGAGCACAGATACGCAGTATTTT. Its protein product is CASKDRGRGTSGTSSTDTQYF.